This T cell receptor beta chain was documented in a study of T-cell reconstitution after alpha-beta-depleted transplantation in children. A library of TCRbeta sequences, prepared with unique molecular identifiers, was generated. TCRdb recomputed calls from the PCR reads with MiXCR, one row per CDR3 protein. The repertoire holds 250,000 to 300,000 distinct CDR3 sequences, with roughly a tenth as singletons. As to this clonotype: As yet, its antigen is unknown.

Overall study results and limits: Diversity of TCRbeta at day 60 was high in some patients, arising from surviving recipient T cells and thymic progenitors. It was newly produced T cells that mostly accounted for T-cell counts and diversity one year after transplant. The origin of alpha-beta T cells about two months after transplant was reportedly several hundred expanded graft clones.

The sequencing used PBMCs, collected before TCRalphabeta/CD19-depleted stem cell transplant. This clonotype originated in a boy less than two years old with acute myeloid leukemia, due to receive a stem cell transplant.

CDR3 DNA sequence: TGTGCCAGCAGCTTAGAAACCCTCGGACTTGAGCGCCGGCAGTTCTTC. It is translated as CASSLETLGLERRQFF. This chain uses TRBV7-2 with TRBJ2-1; D possibly corresponds to TRBD2 (5 bases). V was pared by 1 base and J by 12 bases, with 22 bases between. The CDR3 runs to 16 residues. Germline values: CDR1 SGHTA, CDR2 FQGNSA.